This T cell receptor beta chain was retrieved from a study of blood T cell repertoires in COVID-19. This clone appeared a single time. Clones were sequenced by immunoSEQ multiplex PCR, and TCRdb holds only the in-frame ones, with some missing. The sample lists a few hundred thousand clones; roughly 80% were seen once. V lost 1 base and J 4 bases, leaving 7 bases between the germline ends. The CDR3 loop spans 14 amino acids. The V gene's germline CDR1 is LGHNA and CDR2 YSLEER. V gene TRBV4-3 combines with J gene TRBJ2-2, with D possibly matching TRBD1 (6 bases). Sequenced input: peripheral blood. The receptor's source is a woman between 18 and 29 years old with acute or convalescent COVID-19. The CDR3 region has the DNA TGCGCCAGCAGCCAAGCAGGGGCCACCGGGGAGCTGTTTTTT. It encodes CASSQAGATGELFF.